Here is one TCR beta chain with its context. Trimming stripped 3 bases from V and 3 bases from J, with 12 bases between. The CDR3 runs to 15 residues. CDR1 ENHRY and CDR2 SYGVKD come from the germline V gene. The sample is drawn from a study of cytomegalovirus exposure and HLA in healthy donors. TCRdb keeps only in-frame clones here, not all; method: immunoSEQ multiplex PCR. This repertoire shows 150,000 to 200,000 clones, roughly 86% found once; its top ten account for 7.2%. Sequenced: PBMCs. The clonotype comes from a man aged 30 to 39 in good health and CMV-seropositive. V usage is TRBV10-3 and J usage is TRBJ1-5, with D perhaps matching TRBD1 (6 bases). CDR3: CAISDSGAPNQPQHF. The CDR3 DNA follows: TGTGCCATCAGTGATTCGGGGGCCCCCAATCAGCCCCAGCATTTT.